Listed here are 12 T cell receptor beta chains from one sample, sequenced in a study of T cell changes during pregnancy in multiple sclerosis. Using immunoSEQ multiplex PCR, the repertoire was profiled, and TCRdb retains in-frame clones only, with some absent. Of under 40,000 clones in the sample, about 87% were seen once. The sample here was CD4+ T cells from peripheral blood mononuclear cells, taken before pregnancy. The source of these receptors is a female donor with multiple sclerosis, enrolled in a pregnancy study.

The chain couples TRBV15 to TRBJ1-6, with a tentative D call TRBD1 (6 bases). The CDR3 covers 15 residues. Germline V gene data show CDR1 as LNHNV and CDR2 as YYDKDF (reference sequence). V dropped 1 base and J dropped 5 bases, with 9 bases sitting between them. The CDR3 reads CATSRARQDNSPLHF. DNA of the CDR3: TGTGCCACCAGCAGAGCGCGACAGGATAATTCACCCCTCCACTTT.

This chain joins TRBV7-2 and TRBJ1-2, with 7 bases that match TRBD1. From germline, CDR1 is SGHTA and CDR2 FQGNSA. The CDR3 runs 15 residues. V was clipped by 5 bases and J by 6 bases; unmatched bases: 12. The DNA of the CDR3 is TGTGCCAGCAGCCCAGGGGGTTCAGAGTATAATGGCTACACCTTC. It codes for CASSPGGSEYNGYTF.

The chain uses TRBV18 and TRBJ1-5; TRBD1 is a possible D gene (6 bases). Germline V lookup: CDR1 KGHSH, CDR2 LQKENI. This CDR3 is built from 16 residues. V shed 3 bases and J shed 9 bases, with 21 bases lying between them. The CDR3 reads CASSPLATGAQGPQHF. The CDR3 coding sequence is TGTGCCAGCTCACCTCTCGCGACAGGCGCTCAGGGGCCCCAGCATTTT.

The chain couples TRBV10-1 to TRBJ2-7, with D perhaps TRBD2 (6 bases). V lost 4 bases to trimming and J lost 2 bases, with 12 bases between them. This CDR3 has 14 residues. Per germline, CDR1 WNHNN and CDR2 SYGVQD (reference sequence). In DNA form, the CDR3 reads TGCGCCAGCAGTGTTGGGACTGGGGCCTACGAGCAGTACTTC. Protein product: CASSVGTGAYEQYF.

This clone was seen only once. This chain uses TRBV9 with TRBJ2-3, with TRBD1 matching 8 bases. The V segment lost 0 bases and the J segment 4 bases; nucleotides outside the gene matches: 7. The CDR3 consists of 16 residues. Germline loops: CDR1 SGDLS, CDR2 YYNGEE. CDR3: CASSVALAGGADTQYF. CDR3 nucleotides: TGTGCCAGCAGCGTAGCTTTGGCAGGGGGCGCAGATACGCAGTATTTT. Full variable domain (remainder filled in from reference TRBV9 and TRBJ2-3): DSGVTQTPKHLITATGQRVTLRCSPRSGDLSVYWYQQSLDQGLQFLIQYYNGEERAKGNILERFSAQQFPDLHSELNLSSLELGDSALYFCASSVALAGGADTQYFGPGTRLTVL.

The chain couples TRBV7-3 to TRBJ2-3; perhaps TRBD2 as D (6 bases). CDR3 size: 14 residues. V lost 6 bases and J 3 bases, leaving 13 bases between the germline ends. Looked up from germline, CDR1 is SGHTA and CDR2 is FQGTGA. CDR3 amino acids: CASSYHGGTDTQYF. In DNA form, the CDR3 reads TGTGCCAGCAGTTATCACGGGGGAACAGATACGCAGTATTTT.

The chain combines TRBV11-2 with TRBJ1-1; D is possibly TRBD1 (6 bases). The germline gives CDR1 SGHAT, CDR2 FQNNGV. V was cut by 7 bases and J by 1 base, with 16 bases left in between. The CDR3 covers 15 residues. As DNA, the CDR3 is TGTGCCAGCACCCCGCATCTCAGGGGGAACACTGAAGCTTTCTTT. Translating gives CASTPHLRGNTEAFF. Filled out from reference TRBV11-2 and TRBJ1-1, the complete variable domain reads EAGVAQSPRYKIIEKRQSVAFWCNPISGHATLYWYQQILGQGPKLLIQFQNNGVVDDSQLPKDRFSAERLKGVDSTLKIQPAKLEDSAVYLCASTPHLRGNTEAFFGQGTRLTVV.

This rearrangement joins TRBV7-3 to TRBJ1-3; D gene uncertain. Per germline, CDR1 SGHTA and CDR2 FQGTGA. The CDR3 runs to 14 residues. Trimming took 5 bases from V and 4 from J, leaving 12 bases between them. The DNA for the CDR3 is TGTGCCAGCAGCCGCGGAGGGTACGGAAACACCATATATTTT. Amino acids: CASSRGGYGNTIYF.

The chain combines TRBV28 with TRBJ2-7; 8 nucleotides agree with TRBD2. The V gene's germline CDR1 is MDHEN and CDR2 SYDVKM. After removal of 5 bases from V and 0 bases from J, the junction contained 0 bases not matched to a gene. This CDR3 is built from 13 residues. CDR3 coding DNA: TGTGCCAGCAGTAGCGGGAGCTCCTACGAGCAGTACTTC. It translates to CASSSGSSYEQYF.

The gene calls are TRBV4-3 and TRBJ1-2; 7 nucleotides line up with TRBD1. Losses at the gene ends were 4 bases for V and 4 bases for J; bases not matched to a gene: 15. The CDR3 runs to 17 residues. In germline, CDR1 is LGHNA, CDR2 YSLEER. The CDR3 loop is CASSPGRLRDRLYGYTF. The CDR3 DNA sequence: TGCGCCAGCAGCCCCGGTCGCCTAAGGGACAGACTCTATGGCTACACCTTC.

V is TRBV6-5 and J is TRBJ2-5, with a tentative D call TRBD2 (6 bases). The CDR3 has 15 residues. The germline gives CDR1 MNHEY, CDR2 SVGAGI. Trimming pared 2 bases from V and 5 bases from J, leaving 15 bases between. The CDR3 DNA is TGTGCCAGCAGTTACCTAGCGCCTTACAACGAGACCCAGTACTTC. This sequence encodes CASSYLAPYNETQYF.

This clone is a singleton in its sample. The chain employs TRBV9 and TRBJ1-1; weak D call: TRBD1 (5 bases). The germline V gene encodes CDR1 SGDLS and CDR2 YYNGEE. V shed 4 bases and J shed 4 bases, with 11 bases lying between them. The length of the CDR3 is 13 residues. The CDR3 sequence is CASSPWGGTEAFF. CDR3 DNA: TGTGCCAGCAGCCCCTGGGGCGGCACTGAAGCTTTCTTT.